The 31 T cell receptor beta chains listed next were all sequenced from one sample in a study of shared clonotypes between healthy human individuals. The naive CD8 subset, CD45RO-negative cells positively selected for CCR7, excluded terminally differentiated effector memory CD45RA+ cells. The method was immunoSEQ multiplex PCR; TCRdb's version includes in-frame clones alone and lacks a portion of them. The sample has around 2,000,000 clones; 90% to 95% are singletons. Source material: naive CD8+ T cells from PBMCs. These receptors were obtained from a man aged 18 to 29 in good health. Some clones in this sample may be carry-over from other donors' samples.

This clone was recorded once. This chain uses TRBV6-1 with TRBJ1-1; maybe TRBD1 (6 bases). The CDR3 totals 14 residues. The germline gives CDR1 MNHNS, CDR2 SASEGT. Trimming pared 7 bases from V and 8 bases from J, leaving 20 bases between. The CDR3 spells CASIEGYGGPEAFF. The CDR3 DNA reads TGTGCCAGCATAGAGGGGTACGGGGGGCCCGAAGCTTTCTTT.

This clone was detected only a few times. The V gene is TRBV29-1, the J gene TRBJ1-1; unclear D gene. V was shortened by 7 bases and J by 1 base, with 7 bases between the two germline ends. The germline V gene has CDR1 SQVTM and CDR2 ANQGSEA. This CDR3 has 11 residues. CDR3 nucleotide sequence: TGCAGCGCTCACAGGAACACTGAAGCTTTCTTT. It yields the protein CSAHRNTEAFF.

Here the CDR3 DNA reads TGTGCCAGCAGTTACTCCGAGGTTGGGTACGAGCAGTACTTC. This codes for CASSYSEVGYEQYF. The chain couples TRBV6-6 to TRBJ2-7; D remains unclear. The CDR3 consists of 14 residues. Germline loops: CDR1 MNHNY, CDR2 SVGAGI (reference sequence). Trimming stripped 0 bases from V and 4 bases from J, with 10 bases between.

The gene calls are TRBV11-2 and TRBJ1-1, with TRBD1 as a possible D gene (6 bases). This CDR3 has 14 residues. Per the germline V gene, CDR1 is SGHAT and CDR2 is FQNNGV. Trimming left V 4 bases short and J 5 bases short, with 14 bases between. The CDR3: CASSSGAGETEAFF. The CDR3 DNA reads as TGTGCCAGCAGCTCCGGGGCAGGGGAGACTGAAGCTTTCTTT.

This rearrangement joins TRBV27 to TRBJ1-2; possible D gene TRBD1, 5 bases. With 3 bases removed from V and 4 bases from J, the gap between germline ends came to 12 bases. Germline V gene sequence: CDR1 MNHEY, CDR2 SMNVEV (reference sequence). This CDR3 is built from 14 residues. The chain's CDR3 is CASSFVGAGYGYTF. The CDR3 nucleotides are TGTGCCAGCAGTTTTGTAGGGGCAGGCTATGGCTACACCTTC.

This rearrangement joins TRBV7-9 to TRBJ2-2; TRBD1 aligns across 9 bases. Germline lookup yields CDR1 SEHNR and CDR2 FQNEAQ (reference sequence). The CDR3 covers 16 residues. The V and J ends lost 2 bases and 6 bases, in that order; junction bases with no gene match: 7. The CDR3 loop reads CASSLLRTGAAGELFF. The CDR3 coding sequence is TGTGCCAGCAGCTTACTACGGACAGGGGCCGCCGGGGAGCTGTTTTTT.

Comments on this clone: Other DNA sequences in the same sample also yield this CDR3. This rearrangement joins TRBV19 to TRBJ1-1, with D possibly being TRBD1 (5 bases). CDR1 and CDR2 from the germline V gene are LNHDA and SQIVND (reference sequence). Trimming removed 6 bases at V and 1 base at J, with 12 bases between. The CDR3 spans 14 residues. The CDR3 region is CASSSGTANTEAFF. The CDR3 DNA reads TGTGCCAGTAGCTCCGGGACGGCGAACACTGAAGCTTTCTTT.

This chain links TRBV6-1 with TRBJ2-2, with 10 bases fitting TRBD2. The V gene end was trimmed by 1 base and the J gene end by 6 bases; junction bases not matched to a gene: 5. The V gene's germline CDR1 is MNHNS and CDR2 SASEGT. The CDR3 has 16 amino acids. The CDR3 DNA reads as TGTGCCAGCAGTGAAGACAGCGGGAGGGCCTCCGGGGAGCTGTTTTTT. Protein: CASSEDSGRASGELFF.

V usage is TRBV16 and J usage is TRBJ2-5; D is undetermined. Germline values: CDR1 KGHSY, CDR2 FQNENV. Trimming cost V 1 base and J 0 bases, with 12 bases left between them. This CDR3 is built from 16 residues. The CDR3 sequence: CASSQFRSHHQETQYF. The CDR3, as DNA: TGTGCCAGCAGCCAATTCAGGAGTCACCACCAAGAGACCCAGTACTTC. The full variable domain, completed using reference TRBV16 and TRBJ2-5, is GEEVAQTPKHLVRGEGQKAKLYCAPIKGHSYVFWYQQVLKNEFKFLISFQNENVFDETGMPKERFSAKCLPNSPCSLEIQATKLEDSAVYFCASSQFRSHHQETQYFGPGTRLLVL.

This clone showed up just a few times. This chain links TRBV9 with TRBJ1-5; D remains unclear. CDR1 and CDR2 (germline): SGDLS, YYNGEE. This CDR3 spans 15 amino acids. V gave up 4 bases and J gave up 5 bases, with 16 bases separating them. CDR3: CASSTNGGEDQPQHF. In nucleotides, the CDR3 is TGTGCCAGCAGCACAAACGGAGGTGAAGATCAGCCCCAGCATTTT.

This clone was observed a single time. The CDR3 loop reads CASGRDTFYEQYF. In DNA, the CDR3 is TGTGCTAGTGGAAGAGACACATTCTACGAGCAGTACTTC. This sequence joins TRBV12-5 and TRBJ2-7, with unresolved D. Trimming took off 6 bases at V and 3 bases at J, with 12 bases between the two ends. This CDR3 contains 13 residues. The germline V gene encodes CDR1 LGHNT and CDR2 FRNRAP.

The chain employs TRBV5-6 and TRBJ2-5; a weak D match, TRBD1 (6 bases). Germline CDR1 reads SGHDT; CDR2 reads YYEEEE. This CDR3 spans 14 amino acids. V lost 5 bases and J lost 5, with 16 bases in between. The CDR3 here is CASSRARGGETQYF. CDR3 DNA sequence: TGTGCCAGCAGTCGGGCCAGGGGTGGGGAGACCCAGTACTTC.

The gene calls are TRBV28 and TRBJ2-5; 13 bases are shared with TRBD2. The germline gives CDR1 MDHEN, CDR2 SYDVKM. The length of the CDR3 is 19 residues. V dropped 2 bases and J dropped 5; count of bases not matched to a gene: 14. CDR3 sequence (DNA): TGTGCCAGCAGTTTAACACGGACTAGCGGGAGTCGAGGTTGGGAGACCCAGTACTTC. It yields the protein CASSLTRTSGSRGWETQYF.

The chain joins TRBV4-1 to TRBJ1-1, with 9 nucleotides matching TRBD1. Per the germline V gene, CDR1 is MGHRA and CDR2 is YSYEKL. J gave up 10 bases and V 3 bases, and 9 bases lay outside the gene matches. This CDR3 has 14 amino acids. The CDR3 reads CASSQVGQGFGAFF. As DNA, the CDR3 is TGCGCCAGCAGCCAGGTCGGACAGGGGTTTGGAGCTTTCTTT.

As to this clone: Different DNA sequences within this sample yield the same CDR3. V usage is TRBV5-1 and J usage is TRBJ1-1; D is unclear. The CDR3 has 15 residues. The germline V and J ends were trimmed by 0 bases and 1 base, with 10 bases remaining between them. Germline V gene sequence: CDR1 SGHRS, CDR2 YFSETQ. CDR3 loop: CASSLVAGANTEAFF. CDR3 sequence (DNA): TGCGCCAGCAGCTTGGTGGCAGGAGCGAACACTGAAGCTTTCTTT.

This chain uses TRBV2 with TRBJ1-1, with 7 nucleotides matching TRBD1. This CDR3 comprises 13 residues. Germline lookup yields CDR1 SNHLY and CDR2 FYNNEI. J was trimmed by 0 bases and V by 11 bases; bases with no gene match: 6. The CDR3 reads CALQDRLNTEAFF. In DNA, the CDR3 is TGTGCCCTACAGGACAGGCTGAACACTGAAGCTTTCTTT.

The rearrangement uses TRBV30 and TRBJ2-1; 11 bases are a match to TRBD2. Trimming removed 0 bases from V and 2 bases from J; junction bases left unmatched: 3. This CDR3 region has 16 residues. CDR1 GTSNPN and CDR2 SVGIG come from the germline V gene (reference sequence). CDR3 DNA sequence: TGTGCCTGGAGTGTCCGACTAGCGGGAACCTACAATGAGCAGTTCTTC. Protein: CAWSVRLAGTYNEQFF.

The rearrangement joins TRBV2 to TRBJ2-5; D call uncertain. Trimming removed 7 bases at V and 5 bases at J, with 11 bases between. The CDR3 runs 12 residues. The germline V gene encodes CDR1 SNHLY and CDR2 FYNNEI. CDR3 sequence reads: CASTPLSETQYF. The CDR3 DNA reads as TGTGCCAGCACCCCGCTGAGCGAGACCCAGTACTTC. The full variable domain, in which reference TRBV2 and TRBJ2-5 provide the parts outside the CDR3, is EPEVTQTPSHQVTQMGQEVILRCVPISNHLYFYWYRQILGQKVEFLVSFYNNEISEKSEIFDDQFSVERPDGSNFTLKIRSTKLEDSAMYFCASTPLSETQYFGPGTRLLVL.

This chain joins TRBV28 and TRBJ2-3; D could derive from TRBD1 or TRBD2 (6 bases each). The CDR3 loop spans 13 amino acids. V was clipped by 7 bases and J by 6 bases, with 14 bases between them. The germline CDR1 and CDR2 sequences are MDHEN and SYDVKM. The CDR3 sequence: CASKTTGTDTQYF. The CDR3 DNA sequence: TGTGCCAGCAAAACCACAGGGACTGATACGCAGTATTTT.

The chain employs TRBV11-2 and TRBJ2-5; 8 nucleotides line up with TRBD2. This CDR3 has 14 amino acids. J was trimmed by 1 base and V by 5 bases; bases with no gene match: 3. Germline-derived CDR1 and CDR2 are SGHAT and FQNNGV. CDR3 loop: CASSPGGVQETQYF. DNA for the CDR3: TGTGCCAGCAGCCCGGGGGGGGTCCAAGAGACCCAGTACTTC.

The V call is TRBV30, the J call TRBJ2-1; 7 nucleotides line up with TRBD1. There are 14 residues in the CDR3. Losses at the gene ends were 4 bases for V and 4 bases for J; bases not matched to a gene: 7. The germline V gene encodes CDR1 GTSNPN and CDR2 SVGIG (reference sequence). For the CDR3, the DNA is TGTGCCTGGACCCCCGGGACAGCGTACAATGAGCAGTTCTTC. Protein sequence: CAWTPGTAYNEQFF.

The rearrangement joins TRBV5-1 to TRBJ2-3; 11 bases match TRBD2. The CDR3 totals 18 residues. The junction had 12 bases not matched to a gene; V was cut back by 0 bases and J by 6 bases. Per germline, CDR1 SGHRS and CDR2 YFSETQ. The CDR3 nucleotides read TGCGCCAGCAGCTTGGAGGGACTAGCGGTTGGGCTTACGGATACGCAGTATTTT. Its translation: CASSLEGLAVGLTDTQYF.

This clone was seen only once. The junction departs from germline at one end; a sequencing error may be responsible. The chain links TRBV30 to TRBJ2-1; a possible D gene is TRBD1 (6 bases). The CDR3 spans 13 residues. Germline V gene sequence: CDR1 GTSNPN, CDR2 SVGIG (reference sequence). The CDR3 protein is CPRERTAYNEQFF. CDR3 coding DNA: TGCCCAAGGGAGAGGACAGCTTACAATGAGCAGTTCTTC. The full variable domain, its missing parts supplied by reference TRBV30 and TRBJ2-1, is SQTIHQWPATLVQPVGSPLSLECTVEGTSNPNLYWYRQAAGRGLQLLFYSVGIGQISSEVPQNLSASRPQDRQFILSSKKLLLSDSGFYLCPRERTAYNEQFFGPGTRLTVL.

The gene calls are TRBV28 and TRBJ2-5; possible D gene TRBD2, 5 bases. CDR1 and CDR2 (germline): MDHEN, SYDVKM. Deletions cut 3 bases from V and 0 bases from J, with 11 bases between. This CDR3 region has 15 residues. As DNA, the CDR3 is TGTGCCAGCAGTTTCTCGGGATCGTACCAAGAGACCCAGTACTTC. It specifies CASSFSGSYQETQYF.

The genes are TRBV27 and TRBJ2-1; D remains unclear. CDR1 is MNHEY and CDR2 is SMNVEV in the germline V gene (reference sequence). Trimming removed 4 bases from V and 12 bases from J, with 13 bases in between. CDR3 length: 12 amino acids. CDR3 coding DNA: TGTGCCAGCAGTTCGATCCGAGACTCGCAGTTCTTC. This translates into CASSSIRDSQFF.

The rearrangement joins TRBV27 to TRBJ2-7; 9 bases agree with TRBD1. J lost 6 bases, V lost 6 bases, and 12 bases had no gene match. Germline CDR1 and CDR2: MNHEY and SMNVEV (reference sequence). The CDR3 is 15 amino acids. CDR3 sequence (DNA): TGTGCCAGCAGCCTGACCGGGACAGGGAGGTTCGAGCAGTACTTC. This gives the protein CASSLTGTGRFEQYF.

J is TRBJ2-2 and V is TRBV6-6; TRBD1 is a possible D gene (6 bases). The CDR3 extends over 16 amino acids. Trimming took 0 bases from V and 0 from J, leaving 8 bases between them. Germline V gene sequence: CDR1 MNHNY, CDR2 SVGAGI (reference sequence). The CDR3 region is CASSYSDSSNTGELFF. The CDR3 region has the DNA TGTGCCAGCAGTTACTCGGACAGCTCGAACACCGGGGAGCTGTTTTTT.

The V and J genes are TRBV7-8 and TRBJ1-5, with D unresolved. V was clipped by 7 bases and J by 0 bases, with 19 bases between them. Germline V gives CDR1 SGHVS, CDR2 FQNEAQ. This CDR3 contains 17 residues. Here the CDR3 reads CASTLIPRDNSNQPQHF. CDR3 coding DNA: TGTGCCAGCACCCTAATCCCCCGGGATAATAGCAATCAGCCCCAGCATTTT.

V and J are TRBV4-1 and TRBJ2-2, with no clear D. Germline loops: CDR1 MGHRA, CDR2 YSYEKL. CDR3 size: 13 residues. With 2 bases removed from V and 6 bases from J, the gap between germline ends came to 7 bases. In nucleotides, the CDR3 is TGCGCCAGCAGCCAAATTAGGGCCGGGGAGCTGTTTTTT. Encoded protein: CASSQIRAGELFF.

The chain recombines TRBV27 with TRBJ1-5, with D uncertain. CDR1 is MNHEY and CDR2 is SMNVEV in the germline V gene (reference sequence). This CDR3 is 14 amino acids long. Trimming took 5 bases from V and 4 from J, leaving 12 bases between them. CDR3: CASSDRTENQPQHF. Here the CDR3 DNA reads TGTGCCAGCAGTGATCGGACCGAAAATCAGCCCCAGCATTTT.

The chain employs TRBV28 and TRBJ1-1; D is unresolved. The CDR3 consists of 12 residues. Germline V gene sequence: CDR1 MDHEN, CDR2 SYDVKM. Trimming took off 7 bases at V and 1 base at J, with 7 bases between the two ends. CDR3 sequence: CASTLQNTEAFF. In nucleotides, the CDR3 is TGTGCCAGCACCCTACAGAACACTGAAGCTTTCTTT.